This record concerns one T cell receptor beta chain sequence. Its cognate antigen has yet to be identified. Base qualities are not provided; no much larger clone lies one nucleotide away. The germline V gene specifies SQVTM as CDR1 and ANQGSEA as CDR2. Here V drops 6 bases and J drops 0 bases, and the junction holds 10 bases not matched to any gene. The CDR3 numbers 16 residues from cysteine through phenylalanine. Of the read, only the CDR3 DNA is kept; its 48 bases are in frame from base 1. The immunoSEQ Assay, a bias-controlled multiplex PCR, was used to amplify TCRbeta CDR3 regions from genomic DNA. As for how the authors treated the data: Nucleated cell counts per sample were estimated from amplification of reference gene primers within the assay. Sequence reads were collapsed and filtered to measure the absolute abundance of every unique TCRbeta CDR3 rearrangement. For each sample, productive Simpson clonality was calculated as the square root of Simpson's diversity index over productive rearrangements. TCRdb provides this immuneACCESS table in a form limited to in-frame rearrangements. Some clones are lacking; in checked studies, under half of them reflect an unresolved V gene, and why the rest are absent is not known. That table gives V, J and clone size, and the DNA gave D and trimming. The sample profile shows approximately 170,000 clones; approximately 80% of them were found once. About 14% of the sample belongs to the ten largest clones.

The record originates from a study of blood T cell repertoires in COVID-19 (dated by TCRdb to 2018 to 2021). About the full investigation: The collaborator samples originated in the United States, Italy and Spain and spanned the acute and convalescent phases of COVID-19. The sample metadata nearly always contained a de-identified subject ID, COVID-19 status, age in years and sex. The samples were drawn from two sources: the first 160 participants of the ongoing ImmuneRACE study, and 1,200 or so subjects contributed by 6 global collaborators. The material from the prospective study consisted of cDNA or gDNA derived from T cells, B-cell-depleted T cells, or PBMCs. Where available, HLA class I and class II types were taken from metadata supplied by the sample provider and were not determined by assay-based typing. The repertoires were released in a freely available public database intended as a resource for research on the immune response to SARS-CoV-2. Deeply sampled blood TCRbeta repertoires from subjects exposed to, actively infected with, or recovered from COVID-19 were included in the dataset. Broader findings and caveats from the paper: The quantity of clinical and demographic metadata differed by source and by participant and was supplied without curation.

At one collaborating source in Seattle, patients were enrolled during active infection and were followed longitudinally through the course of disease. Each collaborating institution followed its own protocols to collect whole blood in K2EDTA tubes. For TCRbeta analysis, collaborators shipped samples in one of three forms: frozen whole blood, isolated PBMCs, or DNA extracted from either of those sample types. This clonotype was sampled from a woman aged 70-85 years with COVID-19, enrolled during active disease. Sequencing used peripheral blood. Rearrangement joined TRBV29-1 to TRBJ2-1, and 8 bases in between align with TRBD1. The DNA sequence is given as TGCAGCGTAGCGAATCCAGGGGGCGCCTCCTACAATGAGCAGTTCTTC. This yields the protein CSVANPGGASYNEQFF.